This TCR beta chain was identified during a study of cytomegalovirus exposure and HLA in healthy donors. The CDR3 has 16 amino acids. The V gene's germline CDR1 is MDHEN and CDR2 SYDVKM. V was pared by 4 bases and J by 5 bases, with 10 bases of the junction left unmatched. In regard to this clone: Its antigen remains unidentified.

Regarding the study as a whole: Being productive about 87% or about 30% of the time was typical of most TCR beta V segments in an earlier analysis.

PCR used 60 Vbeta primers and 13 Jbeta primers. Authors' data handling: Roughly 76 million unique TCR beta chains, around 10 million of them shared, were counted by a later analysis. The protocol was immunoSEQ multiplex PCR, while the TCRdb copy is restricted to in-frame clones and leaves out a portion. The DNA was the basis for D and trimming; V, J and clone size are from that table. The sample records 160,000 or so clones, over 60% being singletons. The sequence was obtained from a man aged 35-49 years in good health and CMV-seropositive. The sequenced material came from PBMCs. The chain recombines TRBV28 with TRBJ2-3; 9 bases line up with TRBD1. CDR3 DNA: TGTGCCAGCAGTTCCCCACAGGGGGCAAGGGAAGATACGCAGTATTTT. The encoded protein is CASSSPQGAREDTQYF.